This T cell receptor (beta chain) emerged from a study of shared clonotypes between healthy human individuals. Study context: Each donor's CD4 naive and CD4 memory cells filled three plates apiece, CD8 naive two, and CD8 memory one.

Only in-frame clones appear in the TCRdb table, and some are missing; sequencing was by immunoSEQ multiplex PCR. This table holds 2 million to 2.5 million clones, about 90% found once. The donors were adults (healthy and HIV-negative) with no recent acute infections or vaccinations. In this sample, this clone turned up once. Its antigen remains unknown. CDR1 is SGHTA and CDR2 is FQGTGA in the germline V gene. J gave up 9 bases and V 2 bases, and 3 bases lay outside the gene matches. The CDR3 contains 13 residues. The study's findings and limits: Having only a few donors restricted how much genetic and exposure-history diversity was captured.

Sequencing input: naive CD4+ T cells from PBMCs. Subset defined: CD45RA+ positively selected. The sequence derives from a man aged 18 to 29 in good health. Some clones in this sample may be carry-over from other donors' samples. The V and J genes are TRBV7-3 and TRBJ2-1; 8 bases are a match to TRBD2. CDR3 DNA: TGTGCCAGCAGCTTATTGACTAGCGCTGAGCAGTTCTTC. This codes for CASSLLTSAEQFF.